This T cell receptor beta chain is from a study of shared clonotypes between healthy human individuals (dated by TCRdb to 2019 to 2021). About the study as a whole: Two women and three men aged 18 to 49 years were included in the cohort. Per donor, three plates each were used for CD4 naive and CD4 memory, two for CD8 naive, and one for CD8 memory. Blood TCR repertoires of about 5 healthy adults were deeply sequenced to estimate repertoire size and the extent of clonotype sharing between individuals. Different laboratories and diverse techniques were used to prepare libraries and sequence TCR repertoires, to increase sequencing depth and limit assay-specific biases. Between about 0.85 and 8.9 billion PBMCs per donor were obtained by leukapheresis. General conclusions and limits of the study: Approximately 5% of naive CD4, 3.5% of naive CD8, around 2.3% of memory CD4, and 0.35% to 0.4% of memory CD8 clonotypes were shared across a few donors. The small number of donors limited the genetic and exposure-history diversity represented. Sampling was restricted to blood, and TCR repertoires in tissues likely differ from the TCR repertoires found in blood. Pairwise subsampling led to the expectation that sequencing depth would affect the degree of clonotype sharing among donors. Clonotypes shared by all four sorted-subset donors showed higher generation probabilities than non-shared clonotypes. Rarefaction of sorted-subset datasets indicated incomplete sequencing despite the large sequencing depth. Estimated clonotype richness was generally larger for naive than for memory subsets.

CD8 naive samples consisted of CD45RO-negative cells that were positively selected for CCR7, yielding a CD45RA+CCR7+ population without TemRA cells. Donors were healthy HIV-negative adults with no recently reported acute infections or vaccinations. Every donor was a Caucasian adult living in Nashville, Tennessee, USA. Blood was collected by leukapheresis, and PBMCs were isolated by Ficoll-Histopaque density gradient centrifugation and then cryopreserved in liquid nitrogen vapor phase. Purity and quantity of every magnetically sorted T cell population were checked by analytical flow cytometry. Genomic DNA was isolated from each sorted fraction and quantified by UV absorbance on a Nanodrop 2000c. TCR CDR3 regions were amplified from genomic DNA by multiplex PCR using the deep immunoSEQ assay. Genomic DNA extracted from each cell subset was distributed evenly over all wells of several immunoSEQ 96-well plates, and each plate served as one replicate. For sorted subsets, 150 to 200 ng genomic DNA, equal to about 30,000 T cell genomes, was loaded into each replicate PCR. Purified libraries were quantified with a Qubit 3.0 fluorometer, sized on a Bioanalyzer 2100, and re-quantified with the KAPA Library Quantification kit. Every immunoSEQ 96-well plate was sequenced on a dedicated single-read 150-cycle Illumina NextSeq 550 flow cell. Regarding the original processing steps: Because the immunoSEQ output held only junctional sequences and lacked quality scores, the filtering could not match the filtering applied to full-length reads. Sequences were annotated with PyIR, a Python wrapper for IgBLAST v1.9, and V/J genes and CDR3 were assigned using IMGT germline references. Reads were removed for weak V/J assignments (E-value above 1e-6), missing CDR3, stop codons, out-of-frame junctions, or ambiguous translated residues. A V3J clonotype was defined by an identical inferred V gene, J gene, and CDR3 amino acid sequence. To compute the percentage overlap between repertoires, the number of shared unique clonotypes was divided by the size of the smaller repertoire. Three approaches were used to assess repertoire richness: RTK rarefaction, the Chao1 estimator, and Recon v2.1 estimates of unobserved clonotypes. OLGA was used to compute generation probabilities for all TCRbeta clonotypes that the gDNA method yielded from a few donors. The table comes from immuneACCESS by way of TCRdb, which keeps in-frame sequences with V and J called. Part of the clones is missing from these tables; in studies checked, under half for an unresolved V gene and the rest for unknown reasons. Clone size and the V and J calls come from that table; the DNA yielded D and trimming. A total of hundreds of thousands of clones appear in this sample, roughly 96% of them only once. 0.11% of the sample belongs to the ten largest clones.

The CDR3 sequence holds 13 residues, the cysteine and phenylalanine included. Only the CDR3 DNA is retained, 39 bases long and in frame from the first base. V gives up 1 base and J gives up 7 bases, and the segment between their germline ends measures 10 bases. CDR1 MDHEN and CDR2 SYDVKM were looked up in the germline V gene. Comment on this clone: This receptor's antigen is unknown. No base quality values were provided; no much bigger clone lies one nucleotide off.

Sequenced material: naive CD8+ T cells sorted from blood. Per the publication, the cell subset or site label means: CD45RA+CCR7+. The sequence was obtained from a woman aged 30 to 39 in good health. The V gene is TRBV28 and the J gene is TRBJ1-1, with a weak D call of TRBD1 (5 bases match). The CDR3 in this case is CASSLSWGSEAFF. Here is the DNA: TGTGCCAGCAGTTTATCCTGGGGCAGTGAAGCTTTCTTT.